This T cell receptor beta chain came from a study of T cells after posttransplantation cyclophosphamide. The study, taken as a whole, reports: TRB clonality was highly associated with recipient CMV seropositivity and reactivation. Tissue-infiltrating T cells from skin or gut overlapped little with blood T cells.

In regard to this clone: Its antigen remains unknown.

The related graft donor's blood sample was taken on the day of bone marrow donation. TCRdb's table, derived via immunoSEQ multiplex PCR, lists solely in-frame clones and lacks some. The repertoire consists of tens of thousands of clones, with about 94% occurring once and the leading ten covering under 3%. Trimming at V came to 7 bases and at J to 1 base, leaving 4 bases not matched to a gene. The CDR3 spans 14 residues. The germline CDR1 and CDR2 sequences are MNHNS and SASEGT. This rearrangement joins TRBV6-1 to TRBJ2-1; 7 nucleotides match TRBD1. The sequenced sample was PBMCs. This clonotype originated in a woman aged 25 to 39 in good health and a related stem cell transplant donor. CDR3 region: CASTRQGSYNEQFF. CDR3 DNA sequence: TGTGCCAGCACTAGACAGGGATCCTACAATGAGCAGTTCTTC.